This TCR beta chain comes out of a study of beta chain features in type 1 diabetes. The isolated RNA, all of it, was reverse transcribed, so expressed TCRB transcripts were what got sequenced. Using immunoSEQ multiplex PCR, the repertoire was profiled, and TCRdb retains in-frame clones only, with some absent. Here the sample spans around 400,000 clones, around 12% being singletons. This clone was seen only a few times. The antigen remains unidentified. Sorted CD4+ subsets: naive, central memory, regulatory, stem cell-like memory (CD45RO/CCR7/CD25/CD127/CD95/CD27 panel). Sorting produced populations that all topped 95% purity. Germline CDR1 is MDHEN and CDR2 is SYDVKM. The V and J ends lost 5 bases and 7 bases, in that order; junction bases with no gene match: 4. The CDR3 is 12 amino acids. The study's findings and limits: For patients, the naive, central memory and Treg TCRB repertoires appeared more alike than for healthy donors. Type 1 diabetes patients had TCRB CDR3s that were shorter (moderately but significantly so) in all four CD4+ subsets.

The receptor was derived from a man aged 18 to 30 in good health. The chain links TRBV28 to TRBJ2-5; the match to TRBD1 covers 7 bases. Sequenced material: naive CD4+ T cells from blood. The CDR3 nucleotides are TGTGCCAGCAGTGACAGGGTGGTGACCCAGTACTTC. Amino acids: CASSDRVVTQYF.